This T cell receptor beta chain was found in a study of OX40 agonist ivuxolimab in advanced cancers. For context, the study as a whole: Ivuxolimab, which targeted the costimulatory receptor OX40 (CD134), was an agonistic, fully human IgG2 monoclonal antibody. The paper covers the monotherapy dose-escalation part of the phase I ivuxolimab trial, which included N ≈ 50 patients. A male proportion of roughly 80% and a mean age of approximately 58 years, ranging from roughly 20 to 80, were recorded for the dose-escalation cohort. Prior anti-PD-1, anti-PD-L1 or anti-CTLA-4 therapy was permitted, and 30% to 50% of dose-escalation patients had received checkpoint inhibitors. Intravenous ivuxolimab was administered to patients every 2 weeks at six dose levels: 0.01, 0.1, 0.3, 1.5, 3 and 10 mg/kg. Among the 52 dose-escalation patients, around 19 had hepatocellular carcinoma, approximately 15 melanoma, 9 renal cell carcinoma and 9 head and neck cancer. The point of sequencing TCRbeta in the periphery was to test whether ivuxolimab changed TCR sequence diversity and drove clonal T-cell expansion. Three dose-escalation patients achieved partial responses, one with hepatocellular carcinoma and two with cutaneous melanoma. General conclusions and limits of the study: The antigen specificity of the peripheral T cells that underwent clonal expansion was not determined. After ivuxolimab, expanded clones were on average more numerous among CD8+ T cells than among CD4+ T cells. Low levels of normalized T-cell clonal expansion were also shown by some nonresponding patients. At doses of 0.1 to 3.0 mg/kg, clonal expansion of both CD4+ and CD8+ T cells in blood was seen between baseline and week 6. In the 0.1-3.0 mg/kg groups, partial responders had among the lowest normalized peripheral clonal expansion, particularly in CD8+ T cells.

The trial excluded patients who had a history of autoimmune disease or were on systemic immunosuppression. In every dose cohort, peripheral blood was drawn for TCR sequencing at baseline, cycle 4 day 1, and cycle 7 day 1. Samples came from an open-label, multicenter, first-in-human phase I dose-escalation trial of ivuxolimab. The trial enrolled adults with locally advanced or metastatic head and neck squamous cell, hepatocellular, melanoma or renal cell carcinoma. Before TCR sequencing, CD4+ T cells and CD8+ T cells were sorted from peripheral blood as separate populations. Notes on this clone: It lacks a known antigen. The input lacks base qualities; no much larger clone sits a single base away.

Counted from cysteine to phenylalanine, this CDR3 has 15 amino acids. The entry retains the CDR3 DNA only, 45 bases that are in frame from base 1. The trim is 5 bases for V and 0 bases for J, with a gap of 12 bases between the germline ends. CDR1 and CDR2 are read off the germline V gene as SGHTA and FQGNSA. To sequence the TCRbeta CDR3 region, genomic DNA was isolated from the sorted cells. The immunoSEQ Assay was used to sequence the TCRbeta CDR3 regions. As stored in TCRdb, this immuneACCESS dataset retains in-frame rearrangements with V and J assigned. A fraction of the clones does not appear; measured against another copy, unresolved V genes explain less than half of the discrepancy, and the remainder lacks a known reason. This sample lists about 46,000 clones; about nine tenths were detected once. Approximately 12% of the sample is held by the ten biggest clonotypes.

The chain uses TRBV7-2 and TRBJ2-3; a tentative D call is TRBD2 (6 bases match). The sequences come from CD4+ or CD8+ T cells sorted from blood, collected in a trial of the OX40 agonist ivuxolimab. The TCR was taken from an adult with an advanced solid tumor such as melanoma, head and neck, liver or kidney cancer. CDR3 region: CASSPFGTSTDTQYF. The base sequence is TGTGCCAGCAGCCCATTCGGGACTAGCACAGATACGCAGTATTTT. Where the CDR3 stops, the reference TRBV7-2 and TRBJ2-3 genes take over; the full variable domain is GAGVSQSPSNKVTEKGKDVELRCDPISGHTALYWYRQSLGQGLEFLIYFQGNSAPDKSGLPSDRFSAERTGGSVSTLTIQRTQQEDSAVYLCASSPFGTSTDTQYFGPGTRLTVL.